This entry describes one T cell receptor beta chain. The antigen is unknown. Treatment reported: oral pan-JAK inhibitor, 5-10 mg twice daily. Researchers took lesional scalp punch biopsies and peripheral blood from people who were alopecia areata patients. RNA, once extracted, was reverse transcribed into cDNA for use as the sequencing template. Profiling relied on immunoSEQ multiplex PCR, and the TCRdb table lists in-frame clones only, not all of them. The sample yields about 200,000 clones, roughly 60% seen once. This entry is derived from a study of CD8+ T cells in alopecia areata. Study observations and caveats: Across lesional scalp, and particularly alopecia totalis/universalis, clonality surpassed that of normal scalp. A large proportion of expanded lesional clones were detected persisting in scalp and blood during tofacitinib.

The receptor was isolated from a human donor with alopecia areata. This specimen consisted of CD4+ T cells sorted from blood, obtained at week 24, from a patient treated with tofacitinib.

CDR3 bases: TGTGCCAGCAGCTTAGCACGGGCTCTGAACACCGGGGAGCTGTTTTTT. Its protein product is CASSLARALNTGELFF. This chain joins TRBV7-2 and TRBJ2-2; no definite D call. V gave up 0 bases and J gave up 1 base, with 9 bases separating them. Per germline, CDR1 SGHTA and CDR2 FQGNSA. The CDR3 length is 16 residues.